What follows are 29 T cell receptor beta chains derived from one specimen sequenced in a study of blood T cell repertoires in COVID-19. Assay: immunoSEQ multiplex PCR; the TCRdb copy retains only in-frame clones and omits some. This table holds 310,000 or so clones, around 87% found once. Sample: PBMCs or T cells enriched from blood (not recorded which). The receptor source for this set is a woman aged 18-30 years with acute COVID-19.

This clone has just one count. V usage is TRBV7-2 and J usage is TRBJ1-4; D gene unclear. The V end lost 3 bases, the J end lost 8 bases, and 13 bases lay between the germline ends. From germline, CDR1 is SGHTA and CDR2 FQGNSA. The CDR3 has 14 amino acids. The CDR3, as DNA: TGTGCCAGCAGCTTCCCCGGCAGGCACGAAAAACTGTTTTTT. This codes for CASSFPGRHEKLFF.

The chain is built from TRBV28 and TRBJ2-1; 7 nucleotides agree with TRBD1. Germline trimming cut 4 bases from V and 5 bases from J; bases unmatched to any gene: 11. The CDR3 consists of 16 residues. Germline loops: CDR1 MDHEN, CDR2 SYDVKM. The CDR3 sequence: CASSSYGTEYDNEQFF. The CDR3 region has the DNA TGTGCCAGCAGTTCCTACGGGACAGAGTACGACAATGAGCAGTTCTTC.

CDR3: CSVEGTSIVDEQFF. CDR3 nucleotides: TGCAGCGTTGAAGGGACTAGCATCGTGGATGAGCAGTTCTTC. The V and J genes are TRBV29-1 and TRBJ2-1; 8 nucleotides line up with TRBD2. The CDR3 totals 14 residues. The V gene's germline CDR1 is SQVTM and CDR2 ANQGSEA. J was trimmed by 8 bases and V by 1 base; bases with no gene match: 7.

V is TRBV5-1 and J is TRBJ2-7, with TRBD1 as a possible D gene (6 bases). V lost 4 bases, J lost 5 bases, and 19 bases lay in between. CDR3 length: 15 amino acids. The germline gives CDR1 SGHRS, CDR2 YFSETQ. Written as DNA, the CDR3 is TGCGCCAGCAGCGCTTCGGTAGGGGGTAGGAACGAGCAGTACTTC. Its protein is CASSASVGGRNEQYF.

V and J are TRBV5-6 and TRBJ1-2; TRBD1 might be the D (5 bases). The CDR3 runs to 16 residues. Trimming removed 1 base at V and 2 bases at J, with 15 bases between. The germline V gene has CDR1 SGHDT and CDR2 YYEEEE. Here the CDR3 DNA reads TGTGCCAGCAGCTTGAGGATTTCCAGGGCAAACTATGGCTACACCTTC. Translating it yields CASSLRISRANYGYTF.

This clone was seen once. The chain recombines TRBV19 with TRBJ2-2, with 8 positions matching TRBD1. V shed 10 bases and J 4 bases; nucleotides not matched to a gene: 14. The CDR3 contains 16 residues. The germline V gene has CDR1 LNHDA and CDR2 SQIVND (reference sequence). This CDR3 reads CATPTQGARSTGELFF. The CDR3 DNA reads TGTGCCACCCCAACTCAGGGGGCGAGGAGCACCGGGGAGCTGTTTTTT.

This rearrangement joins TRBV5-4 to TRBJ2-5; TRBD2 agrees at 8 bases. The V gene end was trimmed by 4 bases and the J gene end by 4 bases; junction bases not matched to a gene: 12. Germline CDR1 reads SGHNT; CDR2 reads YYREEE (reference sequence). The CDR3 totals 16 residues. Here the CDR3 DNA reads TGTGCCAGCAGCCCAACTCTCAGGGCGGGGGGAGAGACCCAGTACTTC. Amino acids: CASSPTLRAGGETQYF.

The chain joins TRBV3-1 (or the pseudogene TRBV3-2) to TRBJ2-7; D not resolved. V was shortened by 1 base and J by 5 bases, with 9 bases between the two germline ends. Per the germline V gene, CDR1 is LGHDT and CDR2 is YNNKEL (reference sequence). This CDR3 has 13 residues. The CDR3 sequence is CASSQAGPNEQYF. CDR3 bases: TGTGCCAGCAGCCAAGCGGGTCCCAACGAGCAGTACTTC.

This rearrangement joins TRBV5-5 to TRBJ2-7; D possibly corresponds to TRBD2 (7 bases). The germline CDR1 and CDR2 sequences are SGHKS and YYEKEE (reference sequence). The CDR3 consists of 15 residues. Deletions cut 4 bases from V and 5 bases from J, with 19 bases between. CDR3 nucleotides: TGTGCCAGCAGCCCGGTAGGGGGGAGGGTAGACGAGCAGTACTTC. Protein sequence: CASSPVGGRVDEQYF.

The gene calls are TRBV5-4 and TRBJ1-3; 8 nucleotides match TRBD1. In germline, CDR1 is SGHNT, CDR2 YYREEE (reference sequence). V lost 0 bases, J lost 1 base, and 6 bases stayed unmatched. The CDR3 runs 17 residues. This CDR3 reads CASSLATGGQSGNTIYF. In DNA, the CDR3 is TGTGCCAGCAGCTTGGCCACAGGGGGACAGTCTGGAAACACCATATATTTT.

The genes are TRBV27 and TRBJ2-3, with TRBD2 identical over 8 bases. Germline CDR1 is MNHEY and CDR2 is SMNVEV (reference sequence). After removal of 5 bases from V and 0 bases from J, the junction contained 7 bases not matched to a gene. This CDR3 spans 16 amino acids. CDR3 nucleotide sequence: TGTGCCAGCAGTCCCCCACTAGCGGTTAGCACAGATACGCAGTATTTT. Protein product: CASSPPLAVSTDTQYF.

This clone was detected only once. The chain combines TRBV30 with TRBJ2-7; weak D call: TRBD2 (6 bases). V lost 3 bases and J lost 1, with 10 bases in between. Germline assignment: CDR1 GTSNPN and CDR2 SVGIG (reference sequence). This CDR3 region has 13 residues. The CDR3 loop is CAWSLALSYEQYF. The CDR3 bases are TGTGCCTGGAGCCTAGCGCTGTCCTACGAGCAGTACTTC.

The chain has TRBV10-3 and TRBJ2-7, with D tentatively TRBD2 (6 bases). Trimming took off 2 bases at V and 5 bases at J, with 25 bases between the two ends. CDR1 is ENHRY, CDR2 SYGVKD, per germline. The CDR3 has 18 residues. CDR3 loop: CAISEANILAHVGHEQYF. CDR3 bases: TGTGCCATCAGTGAGGCGAACATACTAGCCCATGTAGGTCACGAGCAGTACTTC.

This clone was recorded once. The gene calls are TRBV7-2 and TRBJ2-7, with 10 bases that match TRBD2. J lost 0 bases, V lost 0 bases, and 5 bases had no gene match. This CDR3 comprises 17 residues. Germline CDR1 and CDR2: SGHTA and FQGNSA. CDR3 nucleotide sequence: TGTGCCAGCAGCTTAGCAACTAGCGGGGTAAGCTCCTACGAGCAGTACTTC. Protein: CASSLATSGVSSYEQYF.

This clone has just one count. This chain uses TRBV7-2 with TRBJ2-7; 11 nucleotides agree with TRBD2. This CDR3 comprises 16 residues. CDR1 and CDR2 (germline): SGHTA, FQGNSA. The trim removed 3 bases at V and 1 base at J, leaving 5 bases unmatched. As DNA, the CDR3 is TGTGCCAGCAGCTTCCTCACTAGCGGGAGTTCCTACGAGCAGTACTTC. It translates to CASSFLTSGSSYEQYF.

The genes are TRBV2 and TRBJ1-1; D remains ambiguous. The CDR3 length is 13 residues. The germline V gene encodes CDR1 SNHLY and CDR2 FYNNEI. The germline V and J ends were trimmed by 0 bases and 1 base, with 3 bases remaining between them. The CDR3 DNA follows: TGTGCCAGCAGTGAAGCGAGGAACACTGAAGCTTTCTTT. Translated, it gives CASSEARNTEAFF.

The J gene is TRBJ2-7, the V gene TRBV18, with TRBD1 matching 7 bases. Germline V gene lookup returns CDR1 KGHSH and CDR2 LQKENI. The CDR3 is made up of 14 amino acids. The V segment lost 0 bases and the J segment 7 bases; nucleotides outside the gene matches: 6. For the CDR3, the DNA is TGTGCCAGCTCACCACCTACAGGGGCGAGGGAGCAGTACTTC. It yields the protein CASSPPTGAREQYF.

The chain recombines TRBV5-1 with TRBJ2-7; TRBD1 matches at 9 bases. J was trimmed by 4 bases and V by 4 bases; bases with no gene match: 9. Germline V gene sequence: CDR1 SGHRS, CDR2 YFSETQ. The CDR3 consists of 15 residues. The CDR3: CASSEGTGFIYEQYF. In DNA, the CDR3 is TGCGCCAGCAGCGAGGGGACAGGGTTTATTTACGAGCAGTACTTC.

The gene calls are TRBV5-6 and TRBJ2-3; D not certain. In germline, CDR1 is SGHDT, CDR2 YYEEEE. Trimming took 0 bases from V and 5 from J, leaving 10 bases between them. The CDR3 loop spans 14 amino acids. CDR3 in amino acids: CASSLGATQDTQYF. The CDR3 DNA sequence: TGTGCCAGCAGCTTGGGGGCAACCCAAGATACGCAGTATTTT.

Note on this clone: Distinct nucleotide sequences in the sample also encode this CDR3. The chain combines TRBV24-1 with TRBJ2-7; D is perhaps TRBD1 (6 bases). CDR3 length: 13 residues. Germline V gene lookup returns CDR1 KGHDR and CDR2 SFDVKD. Trimming pared 5 bases from V and 3 bases from J, leaving 10 bases between. As DNA, the CDR3 is TGTGCCACCAGTGGTACAGGGAGCTACGAGCAGTACTTC. Residues: CATSGTGSYEQYF.

The chain employs TRBV12-5 and TRBJ2-3; 9 bases map to TRBD2. The germline V gene encodes CDR1 LGHNT and CDR2 FRNRAP. V was pared by 1 base and J by 4 bases, with 6 bases of the junction left unmatched. CDR3 size: 16 residues. CDR3 nucleotide sequence: TGTGCTAGTGGTTTGGGAATAGCGGGAGTCGCAGATACGCAGTATTTT. It yields the protein CASGLGIAGVADTQYF.

The gene calls are TRBV10-1 and TRBJ2-1; TRBD2 agrees at 7 bases. This CDR3 has 14 amino acids. The V gene's germline CDR1 is WNHNN and CDR2 SYGVQD (reference sequence). J gave up 0 bases and V 5 bases, and 1 base lay outside the gene matches. The CDR3 loop reads CASSPSGSYNEQFF. The CDR3, as DNA: TGCGCCAGCAGTCCTAGCGGCTCCTACAATGAGCAGTTCTTC.

The chain recombines TRBV3-1 (or the pseudogene TRBV3-2) with TRBJ2-1; tentative D call: TRBD2 (5 bases). The CDR3 consists of 16 residues. Trimming cost V 0 bases and J 8 bases, with 17 bases left between them. Per germline, CDR1 LGHDT and CDR2 YNNKEL (reference sequence). The CDR3: CASSQETRGAGYEQFF. The CDR3 DNA reads as TGTGCCAGCAGCCAAGAAACTCGGGGAGCTGGGTATGAGCAGTTCTTC.

The CDR3 bases are TGTGCCACCAGCAGAGAGGCCGGGGGTAGAAACACCATATATTTT. This gives the protein CATSREAGGRNTIYF. V is TRBV15 and J is TRBJ1-3; D possibly corresponds to TRBD1 (5 bases). This CDR3 has 15 residues. CDR1 LNHNV and CDR2 YYDKDF come from the germline V gene (reference sequence). Between the trimmed V and J ends, which lost 0 bases and 5 bases, there was a span of 11 bases.

This chain uses TRBV2 with TRBJ1-6; 10 bases are shared with TRBD1. CDR3 length equals 15 residues. Germline values: CDR1 SNHLY, CDR2 FYNNEI. J gave up 9 bases and V 3 bases, and 5 bases lay outside the gene matches. CDR3: CASSEDRGVGSPLHF. The CDR3 DNA reads as TGTGCCAGCAGTGAGGACAGGGGGGTAGGTTCACCCCTCCACTTT.

This clone was recorded once. V is TRBV2 and J is TRBJ1-5; D remains ambiguous. The CDR3 extends over 18 amino acids. Per germline, CDR1 SNHLY and CDR2 FYNNEI. Trimming cost V 5 bases and J 0 bases, with 20 bases left between them. CDR3 sequence (DNA): TGTGCCAGCAGTCTCCTAGGTGGCGAAACTTATAGCAATCAGCCCCAGCATTTT. This encodes CASSLLGGETYSNQPQHF. The full variable domain, rest sourced from reference TRBV2 and TRBJ1-5, is EPEVTQTPSHQVTQMGQEVILRCVPISNHLYFYWYRQILGQKVEFLVSFYNNEISEKSEIFDDQFSVERPDGSNFTLKIRSTKLEDSAMYFCASSLLGGETYSNQPQHFGDGTRLSIL.

The CDR3 here is CASSSGPGQETQYF. The CDR3 nucleotides read TGTGCCAGCAGCTCCGGGCCGGGGCAAGAGACCCAGTACTTC. V usage is TRBV7-2 and J usage is TRBJ2-5, with a possible D match to TRBD2 (5 bases). The V end lost 4 bases, the J end lost 2 bases, and 11 bases lay between the germline ends. The CDR3 covers 14 residues. Germline-derived CDR1 and CDR2 are SGHTA and FQGNSA.

The rearrangement links TRBV18 to TRBJ2-4; 7 nucleotides match TRBD1. The CDR3 contains 16 residues. Germline trimming cut 0 bases from V and 3 bases from J; bases unmatched to any gene: 5. The germline V gene encodes CDR1 KGHSH and CDR2 LQKENI. The CDR3 region has the DNA TGTGCCAGCTCACCACCGGTACAGGGGAGCAAAAACATTCAGTACTTC. This codes for CASSPPVQGSKNIQYF.

The chain uses TRBV7-9 and TRBJ1-2, with 10 bases fitting TRBD1. V gave up 4 bases and J gave up 7 bases; unmatched junction bases: 9. The CDR3 consists of 15 residues. Per the germline V gene, CDR1 is SEHNR and CDR2 is FQNEAQ (reference sequence). CDR3 loop: CASSSGTGVLGGYTF. In nucleotides, the CDR3 is TGTGCCAGCAGCTCAGGGACAGGGGTTTTGGGTGGCTACACCTTC.